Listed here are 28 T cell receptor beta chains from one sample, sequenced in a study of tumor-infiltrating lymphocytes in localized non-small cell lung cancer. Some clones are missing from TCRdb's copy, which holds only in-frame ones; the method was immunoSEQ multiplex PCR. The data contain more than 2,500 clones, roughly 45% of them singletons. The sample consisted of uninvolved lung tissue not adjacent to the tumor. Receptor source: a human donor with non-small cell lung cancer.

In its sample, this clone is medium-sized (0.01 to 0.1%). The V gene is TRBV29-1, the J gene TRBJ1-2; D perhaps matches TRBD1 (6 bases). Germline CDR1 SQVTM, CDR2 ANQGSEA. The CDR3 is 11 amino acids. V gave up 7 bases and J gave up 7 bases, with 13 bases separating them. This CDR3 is CSAQGGGGYTF. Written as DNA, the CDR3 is TGCAGCGCCCAAGGAGGGGGTGGCTACACCTTC.

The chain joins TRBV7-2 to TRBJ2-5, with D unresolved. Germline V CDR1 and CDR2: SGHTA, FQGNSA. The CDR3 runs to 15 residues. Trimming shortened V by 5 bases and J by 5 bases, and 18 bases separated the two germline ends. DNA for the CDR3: TGTGCCAGCAGCCCCGAATCAGGCCGGCGGGAGACCCAGTACTTC. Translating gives CASSPESGRRETQYF.

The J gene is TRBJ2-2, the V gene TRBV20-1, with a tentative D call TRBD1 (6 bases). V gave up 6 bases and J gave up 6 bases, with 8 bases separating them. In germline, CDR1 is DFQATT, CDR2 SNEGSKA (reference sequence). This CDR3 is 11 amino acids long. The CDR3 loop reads CSARGPGELFF. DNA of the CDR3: TGCAGTGCCAGGGGACCCGGGGAGCTGTTTTTT.

CDR3 DNA: TGTGCCAGCAGTTACGGCGGGAACCCATCACCCCTCCACTTT. Its translation: CASSYGGNPSPLHF. This rearrangement joins TRBV6-5 to TRBJ1-6; no clear D gene. There are 14 residues in the CDR3. Trimming pared 2 bases from V and 10 bases from J, leaving 12 bases between. The germline V gene encodes CDR1 MNHEY and CDR2 SVGAGI.

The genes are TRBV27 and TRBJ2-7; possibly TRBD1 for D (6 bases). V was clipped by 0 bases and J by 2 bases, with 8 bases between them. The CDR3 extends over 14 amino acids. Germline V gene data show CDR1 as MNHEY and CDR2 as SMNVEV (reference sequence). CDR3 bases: TGTGCCAGCAGTTTATCTACAGGGACCTACGAGCAGTACTTC. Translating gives CASSLSTGTYEQYF.

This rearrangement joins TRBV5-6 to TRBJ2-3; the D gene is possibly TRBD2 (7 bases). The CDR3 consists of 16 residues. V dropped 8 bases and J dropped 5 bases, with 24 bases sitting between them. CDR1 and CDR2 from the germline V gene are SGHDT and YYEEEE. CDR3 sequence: CASVTLGGPGEDTQYF. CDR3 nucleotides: TGTGCCAGTGTTACTTTGGGGGGGCCTGGGGAAGATACGCAGTATTTT. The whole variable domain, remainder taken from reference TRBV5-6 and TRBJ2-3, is DAGVTQSPTHLIKTRGQQVTLRCSPKSGHDTVSWYQQALGQGPQFIFQYYEEEERQRGNFPDRFSGHQFPNYSSELNVNALLLGDSALYLCASVTLGGPGEDTQYFGPGTRLTVL.

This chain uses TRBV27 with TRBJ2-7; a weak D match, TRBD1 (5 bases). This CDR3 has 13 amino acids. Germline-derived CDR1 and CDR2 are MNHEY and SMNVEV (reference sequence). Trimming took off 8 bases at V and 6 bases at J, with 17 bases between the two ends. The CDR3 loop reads CASSPTVWAEQYF. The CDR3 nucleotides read TGTGCCAGCTCCCCGACAGTTTGGGCCGAGCAGTACTTC.

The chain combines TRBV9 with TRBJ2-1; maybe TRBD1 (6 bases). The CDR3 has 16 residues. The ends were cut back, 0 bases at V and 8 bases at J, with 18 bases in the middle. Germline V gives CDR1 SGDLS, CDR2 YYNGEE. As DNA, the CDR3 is TGTGCCAGCAGCGTAGGGGACAACGACCTTAGGGATGAGCAGTTCTTC. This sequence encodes CASSVGDNDLRDEQFF.

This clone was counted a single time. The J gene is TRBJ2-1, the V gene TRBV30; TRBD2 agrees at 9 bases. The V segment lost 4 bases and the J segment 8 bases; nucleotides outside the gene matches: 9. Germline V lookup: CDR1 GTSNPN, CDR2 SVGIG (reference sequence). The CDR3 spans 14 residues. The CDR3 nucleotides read TGTGCCTGGACTAGCGGGAATCTTGGGGATGAGCAGTTCTTC. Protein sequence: CAWTSGNLGDEQFF.

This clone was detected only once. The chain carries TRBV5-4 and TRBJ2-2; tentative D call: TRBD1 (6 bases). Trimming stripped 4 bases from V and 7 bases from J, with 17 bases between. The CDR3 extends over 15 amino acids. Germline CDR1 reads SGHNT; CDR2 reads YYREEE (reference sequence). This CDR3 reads CASSQRGSRDGELFF. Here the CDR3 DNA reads TGTGCCAGCAGCCAGAGGGGGAGTCGAGACGGGGAGCTGTTTTTT.

CDR3 in DNA: TGTGCCAGCAGCTTAGGGCCTAGCGGCAATCACTACGAGCAGTACTTC. As protein: CASSLGPSGNHYEQYF. The rearrangement links TRBV11-2 to TRBJ2-7; 7 nucleotides agree with TRBD2. Trimming cost V 1 base and J 3 bases; bases outside gene matches: 9. The CDR3 contains 16 residues. Germline CDR1 and CDR2: SGHAT and FQNNGV.

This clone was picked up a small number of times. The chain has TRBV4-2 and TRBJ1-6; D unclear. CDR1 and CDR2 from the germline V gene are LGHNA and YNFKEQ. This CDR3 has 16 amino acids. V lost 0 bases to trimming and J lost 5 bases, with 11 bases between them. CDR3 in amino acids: CASSQDPAGNNSPLHF. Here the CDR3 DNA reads TGTGCCAGCAGCCAAGATCCGGCAGGAAATAATTCACCCCTCCACTTT.

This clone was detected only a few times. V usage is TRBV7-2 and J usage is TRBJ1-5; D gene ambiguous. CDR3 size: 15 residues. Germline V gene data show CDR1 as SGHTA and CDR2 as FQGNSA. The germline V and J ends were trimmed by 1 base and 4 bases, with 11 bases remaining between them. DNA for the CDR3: TGTGCCAGCAGCTTAGGGTTAGGTCTAAATCAGCCCCAGCATTTT. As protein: CASSLGLGLNQPQHF.

CDR3 protein: CASSLSGTPTADTQYF. CDR3 DNA sequence: TGCGCCAGCAGCCTCTCCGGGACTCCAACGGCCGATACGCAGTATTTT. This chain connects TRBV5-1 to TRBJ2-3, with a tentative D call TRBD2 (6 bases). V lost 4 bases and J 6 bases, leaving 21 bases between the germline ends. The V gene's germline CDR1 is SGHRS and CDR2 YFSETQ. The CDR3 covers 16 residues.

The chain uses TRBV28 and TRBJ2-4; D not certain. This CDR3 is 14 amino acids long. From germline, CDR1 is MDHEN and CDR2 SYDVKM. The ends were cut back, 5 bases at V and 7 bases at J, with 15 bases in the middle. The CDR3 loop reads CASSRPGQGNIQYF. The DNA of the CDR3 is TGTGCCAGCAGTCGCCCGGGCCAAGGGAACATTCAGTACTTC.

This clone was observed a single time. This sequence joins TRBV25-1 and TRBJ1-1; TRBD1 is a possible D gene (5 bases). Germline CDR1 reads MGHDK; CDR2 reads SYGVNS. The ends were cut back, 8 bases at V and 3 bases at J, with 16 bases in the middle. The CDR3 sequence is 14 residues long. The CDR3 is CASVTGTQDTEAFF. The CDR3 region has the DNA TGTGCCAGCGTTACCGGGACCCAAGACACTGAAGCTTTCTTT. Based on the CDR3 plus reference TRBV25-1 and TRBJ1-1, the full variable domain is EADIYQTPRYLVIGTGKKITLECSQTMGHDKMYWYQQDPGMELHLIHYSYGVNSTEKGDLSSESTVSRIRTEHFPLTLESARPSHTSQYLCASVTGTQDTEAFFGQGTRLTVV.

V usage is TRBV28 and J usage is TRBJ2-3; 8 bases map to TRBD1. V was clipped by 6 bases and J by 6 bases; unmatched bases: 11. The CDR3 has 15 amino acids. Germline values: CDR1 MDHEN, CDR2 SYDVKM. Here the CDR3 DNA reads TGTGCCAGCAGCTCCCCCCCCGGACAGGGCGATACGCAGTATTTT. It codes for CASSSPPGQGDTQYF.

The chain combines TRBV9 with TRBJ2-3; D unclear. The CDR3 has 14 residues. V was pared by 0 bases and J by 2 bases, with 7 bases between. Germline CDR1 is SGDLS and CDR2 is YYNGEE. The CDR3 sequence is CASSVASPTDTQYF. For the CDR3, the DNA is TGTGCCAGCAGCGTAGCATCTCCCACAGATACGCAGTATTTT.

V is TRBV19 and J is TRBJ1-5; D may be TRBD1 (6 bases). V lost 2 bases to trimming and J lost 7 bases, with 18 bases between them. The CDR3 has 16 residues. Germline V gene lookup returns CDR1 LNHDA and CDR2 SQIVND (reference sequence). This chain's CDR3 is CASSISGPRGGQPQHF. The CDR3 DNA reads TGTGCCAGTAGTATAAGCGGCCCCAGGGGAGGACAGCCCCAGCATTTT.

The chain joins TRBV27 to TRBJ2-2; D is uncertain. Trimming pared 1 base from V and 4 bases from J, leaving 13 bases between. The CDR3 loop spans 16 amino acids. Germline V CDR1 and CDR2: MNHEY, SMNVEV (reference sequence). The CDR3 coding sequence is TGTGCCAGCAGTTTATTAGGTAGCTCCTTCACCGGGGAGCTGTTTTTT. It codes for CASSLLGSSFTGELFF.

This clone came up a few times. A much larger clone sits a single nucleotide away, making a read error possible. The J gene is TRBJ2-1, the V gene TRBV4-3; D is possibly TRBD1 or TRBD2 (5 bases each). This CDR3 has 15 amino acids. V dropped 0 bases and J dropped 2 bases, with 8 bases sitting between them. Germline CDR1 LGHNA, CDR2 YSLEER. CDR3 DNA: TGCGCCAGCAGCCAAGATGGGACCACCTACAATGAGCAGTTCTTC. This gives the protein CASSQDGTTYNEQFF.

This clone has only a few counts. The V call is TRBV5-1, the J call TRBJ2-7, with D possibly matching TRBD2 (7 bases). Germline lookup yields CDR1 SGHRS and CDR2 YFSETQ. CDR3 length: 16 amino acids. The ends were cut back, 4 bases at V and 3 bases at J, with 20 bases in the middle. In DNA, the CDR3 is TGCGCCAGCAGCCGACCCCAGGGGAGGGGGAACTACGAGCAGTACTTC. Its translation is CASSRPQGRGNYEQYF.

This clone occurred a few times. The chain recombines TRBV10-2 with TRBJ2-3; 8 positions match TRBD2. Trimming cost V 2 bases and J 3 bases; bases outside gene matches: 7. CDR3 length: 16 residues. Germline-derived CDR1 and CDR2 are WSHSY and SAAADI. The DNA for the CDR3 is TGCGCCAGCAGTGAGGCACGGGGGACTAGTACAGATACGCAGTATTTT. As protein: CASSEARGTSTDTQYF.

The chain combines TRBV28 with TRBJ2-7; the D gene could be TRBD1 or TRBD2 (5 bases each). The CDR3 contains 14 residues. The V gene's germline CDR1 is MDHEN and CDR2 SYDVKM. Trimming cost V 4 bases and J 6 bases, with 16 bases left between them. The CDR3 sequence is CASSSMGTLGEQYF. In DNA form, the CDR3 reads TGTGCCAGCAGTTCCATGGGGACCTTGGGCGAGCAGTACTTC.

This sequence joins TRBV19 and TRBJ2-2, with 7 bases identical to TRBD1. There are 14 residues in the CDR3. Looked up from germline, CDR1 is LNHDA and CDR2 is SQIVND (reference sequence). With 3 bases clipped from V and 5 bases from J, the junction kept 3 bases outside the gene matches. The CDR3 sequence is CASSMTGKTGELFF. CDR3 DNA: TGTGCCAGTAGTATGACAGGGAAAACCGGGGAGCTGTTTTTT.

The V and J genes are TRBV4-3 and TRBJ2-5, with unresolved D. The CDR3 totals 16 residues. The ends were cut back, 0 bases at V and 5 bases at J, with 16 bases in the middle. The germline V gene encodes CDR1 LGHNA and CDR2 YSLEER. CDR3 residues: CASSQDLSPVWETQYF. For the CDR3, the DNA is TGCGCCAGCAGCCAAGATCTTTCGCCGGTGTGGGAGACCCAGTACTTC.

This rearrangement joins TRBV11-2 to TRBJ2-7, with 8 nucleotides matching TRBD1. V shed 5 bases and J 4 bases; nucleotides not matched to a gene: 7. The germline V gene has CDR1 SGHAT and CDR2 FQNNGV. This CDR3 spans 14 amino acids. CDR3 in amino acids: CASSPPDRGYEQYF. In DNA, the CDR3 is TGTGCCAGCAGCCCCCCCGACAGGGGTTACGAGCAGTACTTC.

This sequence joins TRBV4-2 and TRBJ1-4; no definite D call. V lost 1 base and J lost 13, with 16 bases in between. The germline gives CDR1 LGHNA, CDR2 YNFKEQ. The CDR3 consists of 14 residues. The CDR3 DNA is TGTGCCAGCAGCCAAGGAGTTTTAAGCGGCAGACTGTTTTTT. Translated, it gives CASSQGVLSGRLFF.